The sequence of this TCR beta chain was determined in a study of T cells in Graves' hyperthyroidism and ophthalmopathy. Amplification of TCR beta CDR3 regions was performed using RNA transcripts as template. During a first-round RT-PCR of the TCR CDR3, the HTBI primer set was used. A single record per CDR3 protein comes from TCRdb applying MiXCR to the multiplex PCR reads. This table has some 300,000 distinct CDR3 sequences, 12% to 15% appearing once. V shed 5 bases and J 8 bases; nucleotides not matched to a gene: 4. The germline V gene has CDR1 MDHEN and CDR2 SYDVKM. CDR3 length equals 14 residues. This clonotype was detected only a few times.

The chain links TRBV28 to TRBJ2-1, with TRBD1 matching over 12 bases. The sequenced sample consisted of blood. The receptor comes from a woman in her forties with Graves' hyperthyroidism. The CDR3 DNA follows: TGTGCCAGCAGTGTGGGACAGGGGGCCTATGAGCAGTTCTTC. It encodes CASSVGQGAYEQFF. The full variable domain, rest sourced from reference TRBV28 and TRBJ2-1, is DVKVTQSSRYLVKRTGEKVFLECVQDMDHENMFWYRQDPGLGLRLIYFSYDVKMKEKGDIPEGYSVSREKKERFSLILESASTNQTSMYLCASSVGQGAYEQFFGPGTRLTVL.